Detailed here is one TCR beta chain. This entry belongs to a study of blood T cell repertoires in COVID-19. Per the original methods: Counts of nucleated cells, estimated from reference gene primer amplification, were obtained. The protocol was immunoSEQ multiplex PCR, while the TCRdb copy is restricted to in-frame clones and leaves out a portion. V and J calls plus clone size are reproduced from that table; the DNA served to infer D and trimming. Of approximately 200,000 clones in the sample, 60% to 80% were seen once. The length of the CDR3 is 15 residues. The germline CDR1 and CDR2 sequences are MNHNY and SVGAGI (reference sequence). Losses at the gene ends were 6 bases for V and 8 bases for J; bases not matched to a gene: 10.

The clonotype comes from a man between 60 and 70 years old with active or convalescent COVID-19. V is TRBV6-6 and J is TRBJ1-4; 9 positions agree with TRBD1. The material sequenced was peripheral blood. The CDR3 DNA reads as TGTGCCAGCAGCCCACCGGGACAGGGACGGGAAAAACTGTTTTTT. Translation gives CASSPPGQGREKLFF.